This T cell receptor (beta chain) was sequenced in a study of metastatic and nonmetastatic thyroid tumors. About the study: Repertoire data that came from the blood and tumor or nodule tissue of malignant and benign thyroid patients were compared.

Trimming took 7 bases from V and 8 from J, leaving 14 bases between them. The CDR3 is made up of 12 amino acids. The V gene's germline CDR1 is MNHEY and CDR2 SVGEGT. With respect to this clone: Its antigen is unknown.

Study-level findings and limits: Significantly greater TCR beta diversity was reportedly found in malignant thyroid tumors than in benign nodules (in blood and tumor).

TCRdb ran MiXCR on the PCR reads. The data show tens of thousands of clones, with approximately 20% seen just once and about 10% held by the top ten. Before thyroid surgery, none of the patients had received any treatment. The chain carries TRBV6-2 or TRBV6-3 and TRBJ1-2; D not certain. The origin of this receptor is a female donor with papillary thyroid cancer or a benign thyroid nodule (not recorded which). Some clones in this sample may be carry-over from other donors' samples. Sequencing was performed on blood. CDR3 loop: CASINGISGYTF. The CDR3 DNA follows: TGTGCCAGCATCAACGGCATCTCAGGCTACACCTTC.